These 29 T cell receptor beta chains were sequenced from one sample in a study of CD8+ T cells in alopecia areata. RNA extraction was followed by reverse transcription into cDNA, which acted as the sequencing template. Produced via immunoSEQ multiplex PCR; TCRdb's table is partial and in-frame only. The sample consists of around 250,000 clones, around two thirds of them appearing once. The specimen was CD4+ T cells sorted from blood, collected at week 0. The receptors were gathered from a human donor with alopecia areata.

The chain links TRBV30 to TRBJ2-7; D gene ambiguous. This CDR3 comprises 11 residues. The germline V gene encodes CDR1 GTSNPN and CDR2 SVGIG (reference sequence). Trimming took off 5 bases at V and 2 bases at J, with 7 bases between the two ends. Here the CDR3 reads CAWGETYEQYF. Here the CDR3 DNA reads TGTGCCTGGGGTGAGACCTACGAGCAGTACTTC. Together with reference TRBV30 and TRBJ2-7, the CDR3 gives the full variable domain: SQTIHQWPATLVQPVGSPLSLECTVEGTSNPNLYWYRQAAGRGLQLLFYSVGIGQISSEVPQNLSASRPQDRQFILSSKKLLLSDSGFYLCAWGETYEQYFGPGTRLTVT.

This chain joins TRBV2 and TRBJ2-3; 13 positions match TRBD2. V dropped 9 bases and J dropped 0; count of bases not matched to a gene: 6. CDR1 SNHLY and CDR2 FYNNEI come from the germline V gene. CDR3 length: 16 amino acids. In DNA form, the CDR3 reads TGTGCCAGTCGTAAGGGACTAGCGGGGAGCACAGATACGCAGTATTTT. Its protein is CASRKGLAGSTDTQYF.

The CDR3 region has the DNA TGTGCCAGCAGCCCGTCGACACTAACCTACGAGCAGTACTTC. Translated, it gives CASSPSTLTYEQYF. The J gene is TRBJ2-7, the V gene TRBV7-3; no reliable D call. The CDR3 spans 14 residues. Germline assignment: CDR1 SGHTA and CDR2 FQGTGA. The V end was cut by 5 bases, the J end by 2 bases, with 13 bases between. Based on the CDR3 plus reference TRBV7-3 and TRBJ2-7, the full variable domain is GAGVSQTPSNKVTEKGKYVELRCDPISGHTALYWYRQSLGQGPEFLIYFQGTGAADDSGLPNDRFFAVRPEGSVSTLKIQRTERGDSAVYLCASSPSTLTYEQYFGPGTRLTVT.

On this clone: This sample also contains other DNA sequences that code for the same CDR3. This chain joins TRBV29-1 and TRBJ1-2; tentative D call: TRBD1 (5 bases). The germline V gene encodes CDR1 SQVTM and CDR2 ANQGSEA. V was shortened by 4 bases and J by 5 bases, with 8 bases between the two germline ends. The CDR3 covers 11 residues. The CDR3 DNA reads as TGCAGCGTTGGCAGGGATTATGGCTACACCTTC. Translation gives CSVGRDYGYTF.

The chain couples TRBV6-5 to TRBJ2-7; 8 bases map to TRBD1. V gave up 7 bases and J gave up 3 bases; unmatched junction bases: 8. The CDR3 spans 14 residues. Looked up from germline, CDR1 is MNHEY and CDR2 is SVGAGI. The CDR3 nucleotides are TGTGCCAGCAATTTCGGGACAGGACTCTACGAGCAGTACTTC. Translated: CASNFGTGLYEQYF.

CDR3 nucleotide sequence: TGCAGCGGCGTCAGGAGTAGCACAGATACGCAGTATTTT. The encoded protein is CSGVRSSTDTQYF. The chain combines TRBV29-1 with TRBJ2-3; D is ambiguous. CDR1 is SQVTM and CDR2 is ANQGSEA in the germline V gene. V was clipped by 7 bases and J by 0 bases, with 11 bases between them. There are 13 residues in the CDR3.

The rearrangement joins TRBV25-1 to TRBJ2-5, with 10 positions matching TRBD2. The germline V gene encodes CDR1 MGHDK and CDR2 SYGVNS. Trimming took 10 bases from V and 5 from J; bases not matched to a gene: 7. The CDR3 spans 13 residues. The CDR3 loop is CATQRGGGETQYF. The CDR3 coding sequence is TGTGCCACCCAGCGGGGGGGCGGGGAGACCCAGTACTTC.

This clone turned up a few times. This chain links TRBV7-2 with TRBJ2-3; D gene ambiguous. With 1 base removed from V and 1 base from J, the gap between germline ends came to 9 bases. The CDR3 length is 15 residues. Per the germline V gene, CDR1 is SGHTA and CDR2 is FQGNSA. CDR3 DNA: TGTGCCAGCAGCTTAGAACCAGGACGCACAGATACGCAGTATTTT. Its protein is CASSLEPGRTDTQYF.

The chain recombines TRBV2 with TRBJ2-2, with unresolved D. Germline-derived CDR1 and CDR2 are SNHLY and FYNNEI. CDR3 length: 14 amino acids. V was trimmed by 2 bases and J by 1 base, leaving 5 bases between them. CDR3 amino acids: CASSELRNTGELFF. The DNA of the CDR3 is TGTGCCAGCAGTGAATTGCGGAACACCGGGGAGCTGTTTTTT.

This chain connects TRBV30 to TRBJ2-2, with D possibly being TRBD2 (5 bases). CDR1 and CDR2 from the germline V gene are GTSNPN and SVGIG (reference sequence). The CDR3 is 15 amino acids. The germline V and J ends were trimmed by 4 bases and 6 bases, with 18 bases remaining between them. The CDR3 region is CAWKSLGRVSGELFF. In nucleotides, the CDR3 is TGTGCCTGGAAGTCTCTCGGGCGGGTCTCCGGGGAGCTGTTTTTT.

This rearrangement joins TRBV9 to TRBJ2-5, with a tentative D call TRBD2 (5 bases). In germline, CDR1 is SGDLS, CDR2 YYNGEE. The CDR3 loop spans 16 amino acids. V was shortened by 4 bases and J by 3 bases, with 19 bases between the two germline ends. The CDR3 coding sequence is TGTGCCAGCAGCCGGTCTGCGGGCTCGATCGAAGAGACCCAGTACTTC. Its translation: CASSRSAGSIEETQYF.

The chain links TRBV30 to TRBJ2-3; D not certain. Trimming shortened V by 3 bases and J by 0 bases, and 13 bases separated the two germline ends. Per germline, CDR1 GTSNPN and CDR2 SVGIG (reference sequence). The CDR3 extends over 15 amino acids. The CDR3 loop reads CAWRGWSGSTDTQYF. The CDR3 DNA follows: TGTGCCTGGAGGGGATGGTCAGGTAGCACAGATACGCAGTATTTT.

The chain has TRBV27 and TRBJ2-7; D tentatively reads TRBD1 or TRBD2 (6 bases each). The V gene's germline CDR1 is MNHEY and CDR2 SMNVEV (reference sequence). The ends were cut back, 3 bases at V and 6 bases at J, with 12 bases in the middle. The CDR3 sequence is 13 residues long. DNA of the CDR3: TGTGCCAGCAGTTTCCGGGGGCGGGGCGAGCAGTACTTC. Translation gives CASSFRGRGEQYF.

There are a few counts of this clone. This chain joins TRBV6-6 and TRBJ1-3; 7 positions agree with TRBD2. Gene TRBJ2-2 matches the end of the DNA better, so the J call may be wrong. Germline loops: CDR1 MNHNY, CDR2 SVGAGI (reference sequence). This CDR3 spans 16 amino acids. CDR3 amino acids: CASTGGSGANTGELFF. DNA of the CDR3: TGTGCCAGCACCGGCGGGAGCGGGGCGAACACCGGGGAGCTGTTTTTT.

This clone was found a few times. The CDR3 here is CASSSLNRQSSYNSPLHF. CDR3 nucleotide sequence: TGTGCCAGCAGCTCGTTAAACAGGCAGAGCTCCTATAATTCACCCCTCCACTTT. The V gene is TRBV7-8, the J gene TRBJ1-6; D perhaps matches TRBD1 (5 bases). Germline CDR1 and CDR2: SGHVS and FQNEAQ. V was cut by 4 bases and J by 0 bases, with 16 bases left in between. The CDR3 totals 18 residues.

V is TRBV27 and J is TRBJ1-2; perhaps TRBD1 as D (6 bases). The CDR3 loop spans 12 amino acids. Germline V gives CDR1 MNHEY, CDR2 SMNVEV (reference sequence). V was clipped by 8 bases and J by 8 bases, with 15 bases between them. The CDR3 here is CASGIRGRGYTF. The CDR3 nucleotides are TGTGCCAGCGGAATCAGGGGAAGGGGCTACACCTTC.

This clone was seen more than once but under ten times. In nucleotides, the CDR3 is TGTGCCAGCAGCGCTGGGGGGCCGTCTTACAATGAGCAGTTCTTC. Translated: CASSAGGPSYNEQFF. The rearrangement uses TRBV5-4 and TRBJ2-1; either TRBD1 or TRBD2 may supply D (6 bases each). CDR3 length equals 15 residues. Trimming pared 4 bases from V and 4 bases from J, leaving 15 bases between. In germline, CDR1 is SGHNT, CDR2 YYREEE (reference sequence).

This clone has just a few counts. The genes are TRBV7-9 and TRBJ2-1, with a weak D call TRBD1 (6 bases). The length of the CDR3 is 12 residues. V was shortened by 4 bases and J by 6 bases, with 7 bases between the two germline ends. CDR1 and CDR2 (germline): SEHNR, FQNEAQ (reference sequence). The CDR3 nucleotides are TGTGCCAGCAGCTGGGGGCCCAATGAGCAGTTCTTC. Translation gives CASSWGPNEQFF.

The chain joins TRBV7-2 to TRBJ1-2; the D is unclear. The germline V gene has CDR1 SGHTA and CDR2 FQGNSA. The ends were cut back, 4 bases at V and 2 bases at J, with 11 bases in the middle. The CDR3 is made up of 14 amino acids. CDR3 coding DNA: TGTGCCAGCAGCTCAATAGCTTACAACTATGGCTACACCTTC. This sequence encodes CASSSIAYNYGYTF.

This clone was seen once. The rearrangement joins TRBV2 to TRBJ2-5; maybe TRBD2 (7 bases). The CDR3 has 12 amino acids. Germline values: CDR1 SNHLY, CDR2 FYNNEI. V lost 10 bases to trimming and J lost 4 bases, with 13 bases between them. CDR3 DNA sequence: TGTGCCACCCAGGGAGGGGGAGAGACCCAGTACTTC. Protein product: CATQGGGETQYF.

This chain uses TRBV5-1 with TRBJ2-7; D remains ambiguous. Deletions cut 0 bases from V and 3 bases from J, with 13 bases between. This CDR3 spans 15 amino acids. CDR1 and CDR2 from the germline V gene are SGHRS and YFSETQ. This CDR3 is CASSLEPTSGYEQYF. DNA for the CDR3: TGCGCCAGCAGCTTGGAACCCACCTCAGGCTACGAGCAGTACTTC. The whole variable domain, remainder taken from reference TRBV5-1 and TRBJ2-7, is KAGVTQTPRYLIKTRGQQVTLSCSPISGHRSVSWYQQTPGQGLQFLFEYFSETQRNKGNFPGRFSGRQFSNSRSEMNVSTLELGDSALYLCASSLEPTSGYEQYFGPGTRLTVT.

The V and J genes are TRBV4-3 and TRBJ1-6; no firm D call. Trimming left V 1 base short and J 7 bases short, with 11 bases between. The CDR3 covers 15 residues. Germline V gives CDR1 LGHNA, CDR2 YSLEER. For the CDR3, the DNA is TGCGCCAGCAGCCAAGCGCCGCTCCCCAATTCACCCCTCCACTTT. Amino acid sequence: CASSQAPLPNSPLHF.

This clone was counted only a few times. One end of the junction varies from germline; a read error may be responsible. This chain connects TRBV7-2 to TRBJ1-2, with D possibly matching TRBD1 (5 bases). The germline gives CDR1 SGHTA, CDR2 FQGNSA. This CDR3 has 12 residues. The CDR3 here is CASSPPLETEVF. The CDR3 DNA follows: TGTGCCAGCAGCCCCCCCCTTGAGACAGAGGTCTTC. The full variable domain, completed using reference TRBV7-2 and TRBJ1-2, is GAGVSQSPSNKVTEKGKDVELRCDPISGHTALYWYRQSLGQGLEFLIYFQGNSAPDKSGLPSDRFSAERTGGSVSTLTIQRTQQEDSAVYLCASSPPLETEVFGSGTRLTVV.

The chain recombines TRBV30 with TRBJ1-1; a possible D gene is TRBD1 (6 bases). Trimming cost V 2 bases and J 4 bases, with 14 bases left between them. CDR1 is GTSNPN and CDR2 is SVGIG in the germline V gene (reference sequence). CDR3 length: 14 amino acids. The CDR3 DNA reads TGTGCCTGGAGTATCTGGGGGGCGCGCACTGAAGCTTTCTTT. Its protein is CAWSIWGARTEAFF.

This clone was seen more than once but under ten times. The chain combines TRBV6-5 with TRBJ1-2; TRBD1 matches at 9 bases. V lost 5 bases to trimming and J lost 5 bases; unmatched junction nucleotides: 6. In germline, CDR1 is MNHEY, CDR2 SVGAGI. This CDR3 spans 14 amino acids. CDR3 sequence: CASSELDRGYGYTF. Written as DNA, the CDR3 is TGTGCCAGCAGTGAACTGGACAGGGGATATGGCTACACCTTC.

The rearrangement links TRBV7-3 to TRBJ1-1; D is perhaps TRBD1 (5 bases). With 6 bases removed from V and 4 bases from J, the gap between germline ends came to 15 bases. Germline lookup yields CDR1 SGHTA and CDR2 FQGTGA. The CDR3 is made up of 14 amino acids. The CDR3 DNA is TGTGCCAGCAGTCCCTCAAAGGGGAGCACTGAAGCTTTCTTT. This encodes CASSPSKGSTEAFF. Looking up the rest from reference TRBV7-3 and TRBJ1-1 gives the full variable domain: GAGVSQTPSNKVTEKGKYVELRCDPISGHTALYWYRQSLGQGPEFLIYFQGTGAADDSGLPNDRFFAVRPEGSVSTLKIQRTERGDSAVYLCASSPSKGSTEAFFGQGTRLTVV.

The V and J genes are TRBV7-8 and TRBJ2-7; D remains ambiguous. The germline gives CDR1 SGHVS, CDR2 FQNEAQ. CDR3 size: 13 residues. V was pared by 5 bases and J by 0 bases, with 8 bases between. CDR3 loop: CASSQVTSYEQYF. The DNA of the CDR3 is TGTGCCAGCAGCCAAGTCACCTCCTACGAGCAGTACTTC.

The chain is built from TRBV7-3 and TRBJ2-1; D gene ambiguous. The CDR3 totals 15 residues. Trimming took 3 bases from V and 0 from J, leaving 9 bases between them. Germline-derived CDR1 and CDR2 are SGHTA and FQGTGA. This CDR3 reads CASSFRRSSYNEQFF. DNA for the CDR3: TGTGCCAGCAGCTTTCGAAGGAGCTCCTACAATGAGCAGTTCTTC. Looking up the rest from reference TRBV7-3 and TRBJ2-1 gives the full variable domain: GAGVSQTPSNKVTEKGKYVELRCDPISGHTALYWYRQSLGQGPEFLIYFQGTGAADDSGLPNDRFFAVRPEGSVSTLKIQRTERGDSAVYLCASSFRRSSYNEQFFGPGTRLTVL.

CDR3 in DNA: TGCAGCGCTGCTCCGGGACGTCGCACAGATACGCAGTATTTT. It codes for CSAAPGRRTDTQYF. The chain couples TRBV29-1 to TRBJ2-3, with D tentatively TRBD1 or TRBD2 (5 bases each). This CDR3 region has 14 residues. Deletions cut 7 bases from V and 1 base from J, with 15 bases between. Germline loops: CDR1 SQVTM, CDR2 ANQGSEA.